Listed below are T cell receptor beta chains from one sample, sequenced in a study of T cell responses to AZD1222 COVID-19 vaccine. Method: immunoSEQ multiplex PCR; TCRdb's copy keeps in-frame clones and lacks some. The repertoire includes about 81,000 clones, 80% to 95% of them detected once, and around 8% sits in the top ten. The sequenced sample was peripheral blood, obtained 28 days after the second AZD1222 dose. These receptors all stem from an adult who received the AZD1222 COVID-19 vaccine. Each CDR3 is given with its conserved first and last residue. D genes are given only for firm matches. Size tells how often a clone was seen (once, few, many) or the class of an expanded clone, and some rows leave it out.

abundance	v_gene	d_gene	j_gene	CDR3nt	CDR3aa
once	TRBV5-1	TRBD1	TRBJ1-2	TGCGCCAGCAGCTCCAGGACAGGTTATGGCTACACCTTC	CASSSRTGYGYTF
few	TRBV7-2	.	TRBJ2-7	TGTGCCAGCAGCTCCACCTACGAGCAGTACTTC	CASSSTYEQYF
.	TRBV5-5	TRBD2	TRBJ2-7	TGTGCCAGCAGCTTCCTAGCGGGAGGTTACTCCTACGAGCAGTACTTC	CASSFLAGGYSYEQYF
.	TRBV27	.	TRBJ2-2	TGTGCCAGCAGTTCTCACGGGACCGGGGAGCTGTTTTTT	CASSSHGTGELFF
.	TRBV24-1	TRBD2	TRBJ2-3	TGTGCCACCAGAGCGGGAGGGTCGGATACGCAGTATTTT	CATRAGGSDTQYF
.	TRBV28	.	TRBJ2-7	TGTGCCAGCAGTCGGACGGTCTCCTACGAGCAGTACTTC	CASSRTVSYEQYF
.	TRBV5-1	.	TRBJ2-3	TGCGCCAGCAGCCCAAACCCCATATTCAGCACAGATACGCAGTATTTT	CASSPNPIFSTDTQYF
.	TRBV6-4	.	TRBJ1-5	TGTGCCAGCGCCCTTGGGAGCAATCAGCCCCAGCATTTT	CASALGSNQPQHF
.	TRBV3-1/TRBV3-2	.	TRBJ1-2	TGTGCCAGCAGCCAAGATCGGCGGAACTATGGCTACACCTTC	CASSQDRRNYGYTF
.	TRBV28	TRBD1	TRBJ1-5	TGTGCCAGCAGTACAGGGGGTGCGGGCAATCAGCCCCAGCATTTT	CASSTGGAGNQPQHF
.	TRBV7-9	TRBD1	TRBJ2-7	TGTGCCAGCAGCTTAGGAGGGACAGCAACCTACGAGCAGTACTTC	CASSLGGTATYEQYF
.	TRBV21-1	.	TRBJ2-7	TGTGCCAGCAGCAAAAGTTTGGACAGTACCTACGAGCAGTACTTC	CASSKSLDSTYEQYF
.	TRBV3-1/TRBV3-2	TRBD2	TRBJ2-3	TGTGCCAGCAGCCAAGATATAGCGGGAGTTAGCACAGATACGCAGTATTTT	CASSQDIAGVSTDTQYF
.	TRBV25-1	TRBD1	TRBJ2-7	TGTGCCAGCAGCGGACAGGGAACCGAGCAGTACTTC	CASSGQGTEQYF
.	TRBV13	TRBD1	TRBJ2-7	TGTGCCAGCAGCCGGACAGGGTGGATGCACGAGCAGTACTTC	CASSRTGWMHEQYF
.	TRBV4-2	TRBD2	TRBJ2-2	TGTGCCAGCAGCCAAGGTAGGGCGGGAGCCAACACCGGGGAGCTGTTTTTT	CASSQGRAGANTGELFF
.	TRBV5-1	.	TRBJ2-7	TGCGCCAGCAGCAGCGCAGGCGAGCAGTACTTC	CASSSAGEQYF
.	TRBV2	.	TRBJ2-1	TGTGCCAGCAGTGGAATAGGTGGGGTCAATGAGCAGTTCTTC	CASSGIGGVNEQFF
.	TRBV18	.	TRBJ1-1	TGTGCCAGCTCCCGCCGGGGGGTAAACACTGAAGCTTTCTTT	CASSRRGVNTEAFF
.	TRBV28	.	TRBJ2-7	TGTGCCAGCAGAGTCCAGGGAGGGGGCACCTACGAGCAGTACTTC	CASRVQGGGTYEQYF
.	TRBV28	.	TRBJ2-7	TGTGCCAGCAGTTTAACAGGGCCCTACGAGCAGTACTTC	CASSLTGPYEQYF
.	TRBV11-2	.	TRBJ1-3	TGTGCCAGCAGCATATGGGGCGGAAACACCATATATTTT	CASSIWGGNTIYF
.	TRBV12-3/TRBV12-4	.	TRBJ2-1	TGTGCCAGCAGCACACGTCAAACTAGGGAGTTCTTC	CASSTRQTREFF
.	TRBV5-1	.	TRBJ2-7	TGCGCCAGCAGCTTGGCCGGGACGGGATACGAGCAGTACTTC	CASSLAGTGYEQYF
.	TRBV29-1	.	TRBJ2-1	TGCAGCGTGGGGATAGTGGAGGAGCAGTTCTTC	CSVGIVEEQFF
.	TRBV6-8	.	TRBJ1-2	TGTGCCAGCAGGGGAGATGGCTACACCTTC	CASRGDGYTF
.	TRBV27	.	TRBJ1-5	TGTGCCAGCAGTTTGCAGCACAATCAGCCCCAGCATTTT	CASSLQHNQPQHF
.	TRBV7-8	TRBD1	TRBJ2-7	TGTGCCAGCAGTACGGACAGGGGGCAGGGTTACGAGCAGTACTTC	CASSTDRGQGYEQYF
.	TRBV5-5	TRBD1	TRBJ2-1	TGTGCCAGCAGCTCAAGAGTTCGTCCAGGGGGTGAGGGTGAGCAGTTCTTC	CASSSRVRPGGEGEQFF
.	TRBV27	.	TRBJ1-1	TGTGCCAGCAGTTTAGAATGGGGAATGAACACTGAAGCTTTCTTT	CASSLEWGMNTEAFF